One and the same sample provided the 27 T cell receptor beta chains below, sequenced in a study of identical twins. TCRdb independently ran MiXCR on the 5' RACE reads; one entry per CDR3 protein. The table lists about 520,000 distinct CDR3 sequences, roughly a fifth of them singletons. The same sample was also used in a study of T cells expressing NK-cell markers.

Sequencing was done on a sample of CD4+ T cells sorted from blood. These receptors all stem from a woman in her late teens or twenties in good health.

This clonotype turned up a few times. The V and J genes are TRBV12-3 or TRBV12-4 and TRBJ1-6; the match to TRBD1 covers 8 bases. V gave up 6 bases and J gave up 9 bases; unmatched junction bases: 4. The CDR3 is made up of 13 amino acids. The CDR3 nucleotides are TGTGCCAGCAGGACAGGGGAAAGTTCACCCCTCCACTTT. This codes for CASRTGESSPLHF.

This sequence joins TRBV2 and TRBJ2-7, with D tentatively TRBD1 (5 bases). The V end lost 4 bases, the J end lost 3 bases, and 7 bases lay between the germline ends. The CDR3 consists of 12 residues. Germline CDR1 reads SNHLY; CDR2 reads FYNNEI. In nucleotides, the CDR3 is TGTGCCAGCAGTGTGGACAACTACGAGCAGTACTTC. Amino acids: CASSVDNYEQYF.

V is TRBV21-1 and J is TRBJ2-2. TRBV21-1 is a pseudogene. The CDR3 is made up of 18 amino acids. The CDR3, as DNA: TGTGCCAGCAGCAAATTTTATGTCGTTACTGCGAACACCGGGGAGCTGTTTTTT. Protein product: CASSKFYVVTANTGELFF.

Only a few counts were recorded for this clonotype. The chain uses TRBV12-3 or TRBV12-4 and TRBJ2-1; TRBD2 might be the D (7 bases). The CDR3 contains 18 residues. V lost 7 bases to trimming and J lost 4 bases, with 26 bases between them. The CDR3 protein is CASTSRRGARGVYNEQFF. The CDR3, as DNA: TGTGCCAGCACCTCCCGCCGGGGGGCACGCGGGGTATACAATGAGCAGTTCTTC.

This sequence joins TRBV20-1 and TRBJ2-7; tentative D call: TRBD1 (5 bases). This CDR3 has 12 amino acids. The germline gives CDR1 DFQATT, CDR2 SNEGSKA (reference sequence). Trimming shortened V by 4 bases and J by 2 bases, and 9 bases separated the two germline ends. The CDR3 bases are TGCAGTGCTAACAGGCAAACCTACGAGCAGTACTTC. This codes for CSANRQTYEQYF.

This clonotype was seen more than once but under ten times. V usage is TRBV5-1 and J usage is TRBJ2-7; a possible D gene is TRBD1 (6 bases). Germline loops: CDR1 SGHRS, CDR2 YFSETQ. Between the trimmed V and J ends, which lost 1 base and 5 bases, there was a span of 10 bases. The CDR3 is made up of 13 amino acids. The CDR3: CASSLKGTHEQYF. CDR3 DNA: TGCGCCAGCAGCTTGAAGGGGACACACGAGCAGTACTTC. The complete variable domain, with remaining parts taken from reference TRBV5-1 and TRBJ2-7, reads KAGVTQTPRYLIKTRGQQVTLSCSPISGHRSVSWYQQTPGQGLQFLFEYFSETQRNKGNFPGRFSGRQFSNSRSEMNVSTLELGDSALYLCASSLKGTHEQYFGPGTRLTVT.

This clonotype appeared many times. V and J are TRBV12-3 or TRBV12-4 and TRBJ1-2, with a possible D match to TRBD1 (5 bases). The V end lost 5 bases, the J end lost 4 bases, and 14 bases lay between the germline ends. The CDR3 has 14 residues. The CDR3 reads CASSNRDLLYGYTF. The CDR3 DNA reads TGTGCCAGCAGTAACCGGGACCTCCTCTATGGCTACACCTTC.

This clonotype was counted a few times. The V call is TRBV20-1, the J call TRBJ1-3, with TRBD1 identical over 7 bases. The CDR3 sequence is 16 residues long. V dropped 6 bases and J dropped 0; count of bases not matched to a gene: 11. Germline V gene lookup returns CDR1 DFQATT and CDR2 SNEGSKA (reference sequence). DNA for the CDR3: TGCAGTGCAAGAAAGACAGGGTTCCTCTCTGGAAACACCATATATTTT. Protein product: CSARKTGFLSGNTIYF.

There are a few counts of this clonotype. The chain is built from TRBV20-1 and TRBJ2-5; D might be TRBD2 (5 bases). The germline V gene has CDR1 DFQATT and CDR2 SNEGSKA (reference sequence). Deletions cut 5 bases from V and 5 bases from J, with 21 bases between. This CDR3 is built from 15 residues. The CDR3 reads CSAAPLDGPGETQYF. In DNA form, the CDR3 reads TGCAGTGCTGCACCCCTGGACGGTCCGGGGGAGACCCAGTACTTC.

The chain has TRBV7-2 and TRBJ1-3, with unresolved D. The CDR3 is 16 amino acids. Trimming left V 2 bases short and J 0 bases short, with 11 bases between. The germline CDR1 and CDR2 sequences are SGHTA and FQGNSA. CDR3 protein: CASSLFRADSGNTIYF. The CDR3, as DNA: TGTGCCAGCAGCTTATTTCGTGCCGACTCTGGAAACACCATATATTTT.

In this sample, this clonotype turned up a few times. This chain connects TRBV3-1 to TRBJ2-3; D not certain. V shed 2 bases and J shed 9 bases, with 15 bases lying between them. Looked up from germline, CDR1 is LGHDT and CDR2 is YNNKEL (reference sequence). The CDR3 runs to 14 residues. This CDR3 is CASSQLPLVGTQYF. The DNA for the CDR3 is TGTGCCAGCAGCCAATTGCCCCTGGTAGGAACGCAGTATTTT.

The rearrangement uses TRBV7-9 and TRBJ1-2, with D possibly TRBD1 on 5 matching bases. The V gene lost 2 bases and the J gene lost 4 bases, with 11 bases spanning the gap. The CDR3 is 14 amino acids. CDR1 is SEHNR, CDR2 FQNEAQ, per germline (reference sequence). The CDR3 loop reads CASSLFDSPYGYTF. CDR3 nucleotide sequence: TGTGCCAGCAGCTTATTTGACAGCCCCTATGGCTACACCTTC.

This clonotype was recorded a few times. The chain links TRBV6-5 to TRBJ1-2; a possible D gene is TRBD1 (6 bases). CDR1 is MNHEY and CDR2 is SVGAGI in the germline V gene. The V end was cut by 1 base, the J end by 0 bases, with 21 bases between. The CDR3 consists of 19 residues. CDR3 region: CASSYYRRGAGATNYGYTF. CDR3 sequence (DNA): TGTGCCAGCAGTTACTACCGGAGGGGGGCCGGAGCCACTAACTATGGCTACACCTTC.

The chain employs TRBV11-3 and TRBJ2-7, with D perhaps TRBD1 or TRBD2 (6 bases each). CDR3 length: 15 amino acids. V lost 5 bases and J 5 bases, leaving 19 bases between the germline ends. Germline values: CDR1 SGHNT, CDR2 YENEEA. This chain's CDR3 is CASSPIGGTLNEQYF. The CDR3, as DNA: TGTGCCAGCAGCCCCATAGGGGGGACGTTGAACGAGCAGTACTTC.

V usage is TRBV12-3 or TRBV12-4 and J usage is TRBJ2-3, with D unclear. This CDR3 has 15 residues. With 1 base removed from V and 3 bases from J, the gap between germline ends came to 11 bases. The CDR3 region has the DNA TGTGCCAGCAGTTTAGATAGCAAGAGGACAGATACGCAGTATTTT. Residues: CASSLDSKRTDTQYF.

This clonotype has more than one count but fewer than ten. The gene calls are TRBV7-8 and TRBJ2-5; no clear D gene. The V gene lost 5 bases and the J gene lost 2 bases, with 15 bases spanning the gap. CDR3 length: 15 amino acids. Germline V gene sequence: CDR1 SGHVS, CDR2 FQNEAQ. The chain's CDR3 is CASSPGGILQETQYF. The CDR3 nucleotides read TGTGCCAGCAGCCCGGGTGGCATTTTACAAGAGACCCAGTACTTC.

This chain uses TRBV5-6 with TRBJ2-5, with D unresolved. Germline V CDR1 and CDR2: SGHDT, YYEEEE. Trimming cost V 2 bases and J 1 base, with 12 bases left between them. This CDR3 has 15 residues. CDR3 sequence reads: CASSLRPLSQETQYF. CDR3 coding DNA: TGTGCCAGCAGCTTAAGACCCCTGAGCCAAGAGACCCAGTACTTC.

V gene TRBV5-1 combines with J gene TRBJ2-6, with D possibly TRBD1 on 5 matching bases. Germline values: CDR1 SGHRS, CDR2 YFSETQ. The CDR3 sequence is 16 residues long. V dropped 0 bases and J dropped 2 bases, with 9 bases sitting between them. CDR3 DNA: TGCGCCAGCAGCTTGGCGGTGACAGCTGGGGCCAACGTCCTGACTTTC. Translated: CASSLAVTAGANVLTF.

This clonotype occurred a few times. This sequence joins TRBV27 and TRBJ2-1; D ambiguous. V was pared by 3 bases and J by 3 bases, with 9 bases between. The CDR3 totals 14 residues. CDR1 is MNHEY and CDR2 is SMNVEV in the germline V gene (reference sequence). The CDR3 loop is CASSLARNYNEQFF. The DNA of the CDR3 is TGTGCCAGCAGTTTGGCTAGAAACTACAATGAGCAGTTCTTC.

This clonotype was seen once. The rearrangement links TRBV20-1 to TRBJ2-5; the D call may be TRBD1 or TRBD2 (5 bases each). The CDR3 totals 11 residues. CDR1 DFQATT and CDR2 SNEGSKA come from the germline V gene (reference sequence). The CDR3 here is CSGPSGETQYF. The CDR3 DNA sequence: TGCTCGGGGCCCTCGGGGGAGACCCAGTACTTC.

A few counts support this clonotype. The genes are TRBV27 and TRBJ2-1; a weak D match, TRBD1 (5 bases). V lost 3 bases, J lost 7 bases, and 16 bases lay in between. This CDR3 has 15 residues. Germline V gene sequence: CDR1 MNHEY, CDR2 SMNVEV (reference sequence). CDR3 in DNA: TGTGCCAGCAGTTTCTATAGGGCAGGGATAAATGAGCAGTTCTTC. Protein sequence: CASSFYRAGINEQFF.

This clonotype was observed a few times. The rearrangement uses TRBV7-2 and TRBJ2-1; D gene ambiguous. Germline assignment: CDR1 SGHTA and CDR2 FQGNSA. The CDR3 runs 13 residues. V lost 5 bases and J lost 2, with 7 bases in between. CDR3 amino acids: CASSENAYNEQFF. DNA of the CDR3: TGTGCCAGCAGCGAAAACGCCTACAATGAGCAGTTCTTC.

Concerning this clonotype itself: An end of the junction differs from the germline gene, which may be a read error. Here the CDR3 reads CSARDTGGPGETQYF. The CDR3 DNA sequence: TGCAGTGCTAGAGACACGGGGGGGCCTGGAGAGACGCAGTACTTC. V and J are TRBV20-1 and TRBJ2-5, with TRBD2 matching over 8 bases. The CDR3 totals 15 residues. CDR1 and CDR2 (germline): DFQATT, SNEGSKA (reference sequence).

The gene calls are TRBV5-1 and TRBJ2-7; 10 bases map to TRBD1. With 1 base clipped from V and 2 bases from J, the junction kept 3 bases outside the gene matches. Germline CDR1 is SGHRS and CDR2 is YFSETQ. The CDR3 length is 15 residues. In nucleotides, the CDR3 is TGCGCCAGCAGCTTGTTAGGGACAGGGGCCTACGAGCAGTACTTC. It translates to CASSLLGTGAYEQYF.

The chain uses TRBV7-8 and TRBJ2-7; 8 bases align to TRBD2. Germline CDR1 SGHVS, CDR2 FQNEAQ. The ends lost 5 bases at V and 4 bases at J; junction bases unmatched: 22. This CDR3 is 19 amino acids long. CDR3 sequence reads: CASSPRSGRGVASPYEQYF. CDR3 DNA: TGTGCCAGCAGCCCGAGGAGCGGGAGAGGTGTAGCCAGTCCGTACGAGCAGTACTTC.

This clonotype was seen only once. The chain recombines TRBV15 with TRBJ1-2, with D possibly matching TRBD1 (6 bases). Trimming pared 0 bases from V and 4 bases from J, leaving 9 bases between. There are 14 residues in the CDR3. CDR1 is LNHNV and CDR2 is YYDKDF in the germline V gene (reference sequence). The CDR3 bases are TGTGCCACCAGCAGAGAGCAGGGGAGCTATGGCTACACCTTC. Protein product: CATSREQGSYGYTF. Supplemented by reference TRBV15 and TRBJ1-2, the full variable domain reads DAMVIQNPRYQVTQFGKPVTLSCSQTLNHNVMYWYQQKSSQAPKLLFHYYDKDFNNEADTPDNFQSRRPNTSFCFLDIRSPGLGDTAMYLCATSREQGSYGYTFGSGTRLTVV.

The V gene is TRBV3-1, the J gene TRBJ2-7, with a possible D match to TRBD1 (5 bases). V was clipped by 4 bases and J by 4 bases, with 14 bases between them. This CDR3 has 14 amino acids. Germline V lookup: CDR1 LGHDT, CDR2 YNNKEL (reference sequence). The DNA for the CDR3 is TGTGCCAGCAGCCCAAGTGGGGCCTGGTACGAGCAGTACTTC. Translating gives CASSPSGAWYEQYF.